This T cell receptor beta chain stems from a study of molecular identifiers for immune sequencing clone quantification (dated by TCRdb to 2016 to 2019). About the investigation overall: For a replicate experiment, RNA from approximately 20,000 or 100,000 naive CD8 T cells was divided into five aliquots, and four of the five aliquots were sequenced. This methods study used CD8 T cells to benchmark TCR RNA copy counting and molecular-identifier clustering-based TCR repertoire sequencing (MIDCIRS).

Details on this clonotype: Its specific antigen is unknown. It has no much larger one-base neighbor in the sample; base qualities were not kept.

Libraries of naive CD8 T cells were generated from roughly 20,000 to 1,000,000 sorted cells, with 10%, 30% or 50% of the purified RNA used. On a BD FACSAria II, naive CD8 T cells were FACS-sorted as CD8+CD4-CCR7+CD45RA+ and collected into RLT Plus buffer. To test detection sensitivity, Jurkat RNA equivalent to nine to ten TCR copies was spiked into samples of roughly 19,000-1,000,000 naive CD8 T cells. Enrichment of CD8 T cells was performed with RosetteSep CD8+ T Cell Enrichment Cocktail and Ficoll-Paque, after which ACK red cell lysis was carried out. Library construction relied on PCR. Reads for this sample came from an Illumina HiSeq 4000. Bulk TCR libraries were prepared as previously described, using TCR primers listed in Table S5. Purification of total RNA was performed with the Qiagen AllPrep DNA/RNA kit. Before analysis, reads from multiple sequencing runs of one library were combined. On the authors' methods: Reads were retained only if an exact TCR constant sequence was present, and the retained reads were trimmed to 150 nt and grouped according to their 12-nt molecular barcodes. Reads in each barcode group were sub-clustered using a 15% Levenshtein threshold, and a quality-weighted consensus sequence was built for each RNA molecule. Non-functional sequences were excluded, and lower-count sequences lying one edit away from another sequence were also excluded. Based on fitting two negative binomial distributions, any barcode sub-cluster with under 20% of the maximum read count was discarded. TCRdb cleaned the public reads at Q25 with fastp, built clones with MiXCR and kept in-frame beta chains. Rows merge per CDR3 protein into single entries with the most common DNA and genes. These V and J calls originate from TCRdb's pipeline instead of the authors' own analysis. This sample is represented by about 500,000 distinct CDR3 sequences; about a fifth of them were singletons. The top ten constitute about 0.8% of the sample.

What the study reported, not specific to this receptor: Even against a background of one million naive CD8 T cells, spiked-in Jurkat TCR RNA amounting to a single cell's worth was reported to be detectable. Highly expanded clone sizes could be underestimated if identical TCR molecules share a barcode. Modeling gave around 3.3 recovered TCR RNA copies per cell versus around 10 by digital PCR, implying roughly 30% capture efficiency. In CMV-specific effector cells, over 98% of molecules were held by clones above 20 RNA copies, whereas under 1% of molecules were held by such clones in naive cells. Naive libraries contained spiked-in Jurkat TCR RNA (approximately 10 copies' worth), which is not part of the donor repertoire. When barcode sub-clustering was omitted, TCR diversity was inflated by chimeric consensus sequences, with chimeras reaching as high as 47%.

From its cysteine to its phenylalanine, the CDR3 spans 16 amino acids. Left in the record is the CDR3 DNA by itself, 48 bases read in frame from the first base. Germline trimming amounts to 0 bases on V and 2 bases on J, with 6 as the count of junction bases outside the gene matches. From a lookup of the germline V gene, CDR1 and CDR2 are ENHRY and SYGVKD. The sequence was collected from a human donor in good health. Some libraries in this study had Jurkat cell RNA spiked in. Recombination linked TRBV10-3 to TRBJ2-5; a stretch of 7 junction bases matches TRBD1. What was sequenced was naive CD8+ T cells from blood, with Jurkat cell RNA spiked in. The cell subset or site label here, explained by the study, means: FACS-sorted CD8+CD4-CCR7+CD45RA+ naive T cells. The CDR3 here reads CAISESGTVKQETQYF. Read as DNA, the sequence is TGTGCCATCAGTGAGTCAGGGACAGTTAAACAAGAGACCCAGTACTTC.